The TCR beta chain described here comes from a study of T cell changes during pregnancy in multiple sclerosis. The protocol was immunoSEQ multiplex PCR, while the TCRdb copy is restricted to in-frame clones and leaves out a portion. The table records about 40,000 clones, approximately 92% of them present only once. V lost 3 bases and J lost 6; bases outside the gene matches: 11. The CDR3 contains 17 residues. The germline V gene has CDR1 SGHTA and CDR2 FQGNSA. The starting material was peripheral blood, obtained before pregnancy. The V gene is TRBV7-2, the J gene TRBJ2-3, with 11 bases matching TRBD2. The origin of this receptor is a female donor with multiple sclerosis, enrolled in a pregnancy study. CDR3 region: CASSFSGRALIGDTQYF. The CDR3 region has the DNA TGTGCCAGCAGCTTTAGCGGGAGGGCCCTTATAGGGGATACGCAGTATTTT.